This is a list of T cell receptor beta chains from one sample in a study of regulatory T cells in long-lasting Graves disease. TCRdb reprocessed the multiplex PCR reads with MiXCR, giving one entry per CDR3 protein. The sample includes about 620,000 distinct CDR3 sequences, roughly 15% seen only once; the top ten take roughly 18%. This sample was also put to use in a study of T cells in Graves' hyperthyroidism and ophthalmopathy.

The material was peripheral blood mononuclear cells (PBMCs), obtained at new diagnosis, from a patient treated with antithyroid drugs. The receptor source for this set is a woman in her 30s with Graves disease. The CDR3 runs from the conserved cysteine through the conserved F or W. D genes are given only for firm matches. Size is omitted from some rows. Given values are once, few, many or a class for expanded clones.

d_call | clone_size | j_call | v_call | cdr3_aa | cdr3_nt
NA | many | TRBJ1-1 | TRBV6-1 | CASSEAEVGKLFEDTEAFF | TGTGCCAGCAGTGAAGCCGAAGTAGGGAAATTATTTGAGGACACTGAAGCTTTCTTT
TRBD1 | few | TRBJ2-1 | TRBV7-3 | CASSLIRRDRGNEQFF | TGTGCCAGCAGCTTAATTCGGCGGGACAGGGGCAATGAGCAGTTCTTC
NA | NA | TRBJ1-2 | TRBV28 | CAGHPEGINYGYTF | TGTGCCGGCCATCCGGAGGGGATTAACTATGGCTACACCTTC
NA | many | TRBJ1-1 | TRBV28 | CASKRVQDTEAFF | TGTGCCAGCAAACGTGTACAGGACACTGAAGCTTTCTTT
NA | NA | TRBJ1-2 | TRBV6-1 | CASSRRGENYGYTF | TGTGCCAGCAGTAGACGGGGAGAGAACTATGGCTACACCTTC
NA | NA | TRBJ1-1 | TRBV28 | CASSQEGGKNTEAFF | TGTGCCAGCAGCCAAGAGGGGGGAAAGAACACTGAAGCTTTCTTT
NA | NA | TRBJ2-3 | TRBV5-8 | CASSLSMGTQYF | TGTGCCAGCAGCTTATCCATGGGGACGCAGTATTTT
TRBD2 | many | TRBJ2-4 | TRBV11-2 | CASSLVYSGSKNIQYF | TGTGCCAGCAGCTTAGTCTATAGCGGGAGCAAAAACATTCAGTACTTC
TRBD2 | once | TRBJ2-7 | TRBV27 | CASSPMGIAGGSQEQYF | TGTGCCAGCAGTCCCATGGGAATAGCGGGAGGCTCTCAAGAGCAGTACTTC
NA | many | TRBJ2-5 | TRBV29-1 | CSVEGDFQETQYF | TGCAGCGTTGAGGGGGACTTCCAAGAGACCCAGTACTTC
NA | few | TRBJ2-7 | TRBV6-1 | CASTTARGSYEQYF | TGTGCCAGCACAACGGCCCGGGGCTCCTACGAGCAGTACTTC
NA | many | TRBJ1-4 | TRBV6-1 | CASSMTWGSGEKLFF | TGTGCCAGCAGTATGACCTGGGGTAGCGGCGAAAAACTGTTTTTT
NA | few | TRBJ2-1 | TRBV6-5 | CASSYRPAPYNEQFF | TGTGCCAGCAGTTATAGGCCAGCCCCTTACAATGAGCAGTTCTTC
TRBD2 | many | TRBJ2-7 | TRBV2 | CARGTSGKYEQYF | TGTGCCAGAGGGACTAGCGGGAAATACGAGCAGTACTTC
TRBD1 | many | TRBJ1-3 | TRBV12-3/TRBV12-4 | CASRGRRQGFGNTIYF | TGTGCCAGCAGAGGCCGGAGACAGGGGTTCGGAAACACCATATATTTT
NA | many | TRBJ2-3 | TRBV30 | CAWTGETDTQYF | TGTGCCTGGACAGGGGAAACAGATACGCAGTATTTT
NA | many | TRBJ2-1 | TRBV5-1 | CASSLISQASYNEQFF | TGCGCCAGCAGCTTGATAAGCCAAGCCTCCTACAATGAGCAGTTCTTC